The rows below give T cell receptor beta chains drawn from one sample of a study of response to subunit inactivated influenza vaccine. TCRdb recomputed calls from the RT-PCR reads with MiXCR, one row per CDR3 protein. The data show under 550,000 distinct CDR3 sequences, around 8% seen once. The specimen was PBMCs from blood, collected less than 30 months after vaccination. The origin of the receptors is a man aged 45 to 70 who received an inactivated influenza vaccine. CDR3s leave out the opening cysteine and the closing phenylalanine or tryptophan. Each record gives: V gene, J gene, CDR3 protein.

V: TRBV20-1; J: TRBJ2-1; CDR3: CASPTSGRLRHEQF
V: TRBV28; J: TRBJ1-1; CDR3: ASSLGGKAF
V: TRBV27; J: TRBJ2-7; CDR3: ASSSRDSSYEQY
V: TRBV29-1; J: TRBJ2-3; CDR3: SVERGQGADTQY
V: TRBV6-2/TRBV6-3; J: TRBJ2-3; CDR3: ASSYSPTTLDTQY
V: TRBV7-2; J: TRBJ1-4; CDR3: ASRKGTVFNEKLF
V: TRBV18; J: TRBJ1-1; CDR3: ASSPPGWGDTEAF
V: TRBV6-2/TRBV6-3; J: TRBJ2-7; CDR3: ASSYSSGTGLYEQY
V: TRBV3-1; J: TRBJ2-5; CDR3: ASSQDWFGGQETQY
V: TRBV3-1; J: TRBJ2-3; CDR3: ASSQGGRTQIRTSATDTQY
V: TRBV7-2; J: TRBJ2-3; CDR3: ASSLAVKPGDTQY
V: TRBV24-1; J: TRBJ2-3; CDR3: ATSDPFRTGPTDTQY
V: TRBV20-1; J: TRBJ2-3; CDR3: SARASGIQDTQY
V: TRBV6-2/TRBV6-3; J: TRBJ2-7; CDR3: ASSYRGITPSSEQY
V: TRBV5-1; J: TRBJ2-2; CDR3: ASSLGIGGTNTGELF
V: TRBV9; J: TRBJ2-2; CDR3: ASGGGPGELF